A selection of T cell receptor beta chains follows, all from one sample in a study of shared clonotypes between healthy human individuals. Libraries were prepared by immunoSEQ multiplex PCR; TCRdb keeps only in-frame clonotypes and omits some of them. The sample lists more than 2 million clones, approximately 96% occurring once. Sequencing used naive CD4+ T cells sorted from blood. Receptors originate from a man between 18 and 29 years old in good health. Both conserved end residues are part of each CDR3. D genes are given only for firm matches. Clone size is stated in some rows and not others, as once, few, many or a class when expanded.

-	TRBV9	-	TRBJ1-6	CASSVVQGNSPLHF	TGTGCCAGCAGCGTTGTCCAGGGTAATTCACCCCTCCACTTT
-	TRBV7-8	-	TRBJ1-5	CASSLARGPNQPQHF	TGTGCCAGCAGCTTAGCGCGGGGGCCTAATCAGCCCCAGCATTTT
TRBD1	TRBV5-1	-	TRBJ2-1	CASSPLGTGFVDEQFF	TGCGCCAGCAGCCCCTTGGGGACAGGGTTTGTGGATGAGCAGTTCTTC
-	TRBV21-1	-	TRBJ1-2	CASSSPSRGNIGYTF	TGTGCCAGCAGCTCTCCGTCGAGGGGCAATATTGGCTACACCTTC
-	TRBV6-5	-	TRBJ2-2	CASRPPQYTGELFF	TGTGCCAGCAGGCCTCCCCAATACACCGGGGAGCTGTTTTTT
-	TRBV7-9	-	TRBJ2-7	CASSPSGVNEQYF	TGTGCCAGCTCCCCGTCCGGGGTTAACGAGCAGTACTTC
-	TRBV28	-	TRBJ1-5	CATTPGVLNQPQHF	TGTGCCACCACCCCCGGGGTTCTTAATCAGCCCCAGCATTTT
-	TRBV18	-	TRBJ2-2	CASSPVNANTGELFF	TGTGCCAGCTCACCAGTCAACGCGAACACCGGGGAGCTGTTTTTT
-	TRBV28	once	TRBJ1-2	CASGRGLGSGVYGYTF	TGTGCCAGCGGCAGGGGTTTGGGCAGCGGAGTCTATGGCTACACCTTC
TRBD1	TRBV30	-	TRBJ2-7	CAWSYRGNEQYF	TGTGCCTGGAGCTACAGGGGAAACGAGCAGTACTTC
-	TRBV6-5	-	TRBJ1-2	CASRTIGQTPYGYTF	TGTGCCAGCAGGACTATTGGACAAACCCCCTATGGCTACACCTTC
-	TRBV7-8	-	TRBJ1-5	CASSLVEGLNQPQHF	TGTGCCAGCAGCTTAGTAGAGGGGTTAAATCAGCCCCAGCATTTT
-	TRBV7-3	-	TRBJ1-3	CASSPGPAFSGNTIYF	TGTGCCAGCAGCCCCGGACCGGCCTTCTCTGGAAACACCATATATTTT
-	TRBV19	-	TRBJ1-4	CASSLGREKLFF	TGTGCCAGTAGTCTCGGCCGTGAAAAACTGTTTTTT
TRBD2	TRBV27	-	TRBJ2-1	CASSFGSSGRPYNEQFF	TGTGCCAGCAGTTTCGGGTCTAGCGGGAGGCCCTACAATGAGCAGTTCTTC
-	TRBV30	-	TRBJ1-2	CAWRAGRDGYTF	TGTGCCTGGAGAGCGGGGCGGGATGGCTACACCTTC
TRBD1	TRBV11-3	-	TRBJ2-2	CASSLGRGQTGELFF	TGTGCCAGCAGCTTAGGCAGGGGGCAAACCGGGGAGCTGTTTTTT
-	TRBV6-1	-	TRBJ2-1	CAGSRSLSYNEQFF	TGTGCCGGGTCGAGGTCCCTCTCCTACAATGAGCAGTTCTTC
-	TRBV6-1	-	TRBJ2-7	CASSARITYEQYF	TGTGCCAGCAGTGCACGGATAACCTACGAGCAGTACTTC
TRBD2	TRBV5-1	-	TRBJ2-3	CASSLQVAGGTTIYTQYF	TGCGCCAGCAGCTTGCAGGTAGCGGGGGGGACCACAATCTATACGCAGTATTTT
-	TRBV15	-	TRBJ1-5	CATSREVFQPQHF	TGTGCCACCAGCAGAGAGGTCTTCCAGCCCCAGCATTTT
-	TRBV30	-	TRBJ2-1	CAWSVQGGEGEQFF	TGTGCCTGGAGTGTACAGGGGGGGGAGGGTGAGCAGTTCTTC
-	TRBV20-1	-	TRBJ1-1	CSARGNTEAFF	TGCAGTGCCAGGGGAAACACTGAAGCTTTCTTT